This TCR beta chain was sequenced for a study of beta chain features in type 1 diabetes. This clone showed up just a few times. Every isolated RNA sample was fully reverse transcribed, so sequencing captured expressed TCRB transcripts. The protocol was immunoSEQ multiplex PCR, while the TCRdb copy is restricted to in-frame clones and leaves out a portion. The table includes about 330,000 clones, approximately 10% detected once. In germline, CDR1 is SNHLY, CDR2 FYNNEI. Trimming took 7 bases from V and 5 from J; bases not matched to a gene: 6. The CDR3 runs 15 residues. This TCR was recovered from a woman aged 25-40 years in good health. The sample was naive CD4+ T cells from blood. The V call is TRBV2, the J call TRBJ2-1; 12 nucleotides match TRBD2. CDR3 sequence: CASNLLAGGDNEQFF. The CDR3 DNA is TGTGCCAGCAACTTACTAGCGGGAGGCGACAATGAGCAGTTCTTC.